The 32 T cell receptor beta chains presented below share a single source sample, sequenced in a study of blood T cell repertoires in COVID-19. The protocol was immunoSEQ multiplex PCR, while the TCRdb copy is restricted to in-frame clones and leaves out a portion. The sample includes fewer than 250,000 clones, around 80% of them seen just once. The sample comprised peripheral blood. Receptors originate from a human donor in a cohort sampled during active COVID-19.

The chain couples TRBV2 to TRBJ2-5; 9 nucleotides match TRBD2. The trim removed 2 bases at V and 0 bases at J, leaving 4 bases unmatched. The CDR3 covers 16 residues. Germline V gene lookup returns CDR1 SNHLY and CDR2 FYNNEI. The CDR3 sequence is CASSEIERGDQETQYF. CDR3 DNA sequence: TGTGCCAGCAGTGAAATAGAGCGGGGGGACCAAGAGACCCAGTACTTC.

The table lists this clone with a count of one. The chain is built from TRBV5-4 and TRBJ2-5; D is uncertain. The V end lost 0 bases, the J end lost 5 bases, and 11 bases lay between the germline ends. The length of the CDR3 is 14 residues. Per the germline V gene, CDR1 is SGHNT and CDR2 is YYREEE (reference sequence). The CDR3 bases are TGTGCCAGCAGCTTGGCGGGTCCGAGGGAGACCCAGTACTTC. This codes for CASSLAGPRETQYF.

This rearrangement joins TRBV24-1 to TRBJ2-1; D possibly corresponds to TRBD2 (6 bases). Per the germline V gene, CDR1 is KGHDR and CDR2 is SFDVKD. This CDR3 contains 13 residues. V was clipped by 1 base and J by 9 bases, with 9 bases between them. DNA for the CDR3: TGTGCCACCAGTGATTTTGCGGGATCTGAGCAGTTCTTC. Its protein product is CATSDFAGSEQFF.

The CDR3 DNA reads TGTGCCAGCAGCCTCACTCCGACAGACTACAATGAGCAGTTCTTC. Protein: CASSLTPTDYNEQFF. The rearrangement joins TRBV7-3 to TRBJ2-1; TRBD1 is a possible D gene (5 bases). CDR1 and CDR2 from the germline V gene are SGHTA and FQGTGA. This CDR3 comprises 15 residues. Trimming left V 5 bases short and J 3 bases short, with 14 bases between.

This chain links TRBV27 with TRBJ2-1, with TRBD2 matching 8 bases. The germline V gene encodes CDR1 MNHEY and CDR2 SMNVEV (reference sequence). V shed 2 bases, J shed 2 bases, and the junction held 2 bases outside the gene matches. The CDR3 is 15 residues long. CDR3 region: CASSLRGGAYNEQFF. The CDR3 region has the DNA TGTGCCAGCAGTTTACGGGGGGGGGCCTACAATGAGCAGTTCTTC.

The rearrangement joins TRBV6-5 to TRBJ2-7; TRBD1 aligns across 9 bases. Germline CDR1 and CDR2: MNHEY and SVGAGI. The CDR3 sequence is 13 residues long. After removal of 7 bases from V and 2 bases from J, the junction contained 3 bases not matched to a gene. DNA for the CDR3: TGTGCCAGCATTACAGGGGGCGCCTACGAGCAGTACTTC. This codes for CASITGGAYEQYF.

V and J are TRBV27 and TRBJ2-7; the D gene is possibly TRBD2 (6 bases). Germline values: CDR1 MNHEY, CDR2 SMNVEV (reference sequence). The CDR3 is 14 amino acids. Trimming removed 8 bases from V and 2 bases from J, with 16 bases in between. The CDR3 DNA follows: TGTGCCAGCGGCAAATCGGACTATCCCTACGAGCAGTACTTC. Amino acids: CASGKSDYPYEQYF.

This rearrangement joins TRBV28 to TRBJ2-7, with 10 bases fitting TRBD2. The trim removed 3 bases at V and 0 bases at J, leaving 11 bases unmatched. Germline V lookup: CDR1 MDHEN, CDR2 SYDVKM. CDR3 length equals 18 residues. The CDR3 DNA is TGTGCCAGCAGTTTCCCGCGGCTAGCGGGAGAATTCTCCTACGAGCAGTACTTC. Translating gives CASSFPRLAGEFSYEQYF.

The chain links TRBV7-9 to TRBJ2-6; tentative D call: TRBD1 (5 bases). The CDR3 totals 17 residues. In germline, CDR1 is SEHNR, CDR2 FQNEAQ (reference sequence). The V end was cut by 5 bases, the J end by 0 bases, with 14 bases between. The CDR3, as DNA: TGTGCCAGCAGCCTGGACATTGGGGACTCTGGGGCCAACGTCCTGACTTTC. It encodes CASSLDIGDSGANVLTF.

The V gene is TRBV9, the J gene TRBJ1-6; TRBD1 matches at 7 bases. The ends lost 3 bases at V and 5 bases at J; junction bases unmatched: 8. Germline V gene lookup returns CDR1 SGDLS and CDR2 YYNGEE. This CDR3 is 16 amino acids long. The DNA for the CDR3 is TGTGCCAGCAGCGGACAGGGCCCTGGTAATAATTCACCCCTCCACTTT. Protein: CASSGQGPGNNSPLHF. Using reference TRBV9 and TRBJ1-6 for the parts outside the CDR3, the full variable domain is DSGVTQTPKHLITATGQRVTLRCSPRSGDLSVYWYQQSLDQGLQFLIQYYNGEERAKGNILERFSAQQFPDLHSELNLSSLELGDSALYFCASSGQGPGNNSPLHFGNGTRLTVT.

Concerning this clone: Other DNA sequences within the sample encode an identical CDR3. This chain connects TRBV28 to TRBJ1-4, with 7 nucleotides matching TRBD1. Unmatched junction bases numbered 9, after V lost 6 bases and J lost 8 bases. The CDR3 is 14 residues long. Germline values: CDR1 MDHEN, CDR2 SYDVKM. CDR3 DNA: TGTGCCAGCAGGCGACAGGGATTGGGGGAAAAACTGTTTTTT. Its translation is CASRRQGLGEKLFF.

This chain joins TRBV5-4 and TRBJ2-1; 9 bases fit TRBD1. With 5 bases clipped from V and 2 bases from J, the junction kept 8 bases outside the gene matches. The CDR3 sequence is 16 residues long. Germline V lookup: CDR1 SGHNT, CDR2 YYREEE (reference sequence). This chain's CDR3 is CASRSDRGTPYNEQFF. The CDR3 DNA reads TGTGCCAGCAGATCCGACAGGGGGACACCCTACAATGAGCAGTTCTTC.

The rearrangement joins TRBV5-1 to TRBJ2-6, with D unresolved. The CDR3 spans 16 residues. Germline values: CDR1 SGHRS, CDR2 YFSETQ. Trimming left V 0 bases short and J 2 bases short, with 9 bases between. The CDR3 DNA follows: TGCGCCAGCAGCTTGGAAGGCACAGCTGGGGCCAACGTCCTGACTTTC. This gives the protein CASSLEGTAGANVLTF.

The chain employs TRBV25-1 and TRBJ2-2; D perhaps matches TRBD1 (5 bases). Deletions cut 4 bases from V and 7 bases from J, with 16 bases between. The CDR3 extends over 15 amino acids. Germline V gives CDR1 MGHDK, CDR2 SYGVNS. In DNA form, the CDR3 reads TGTGCCAGCAGTGGGTCTCGGATAACAGGCGGGGAGCTGTTTTTT. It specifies CASSGSRITGGELFF.

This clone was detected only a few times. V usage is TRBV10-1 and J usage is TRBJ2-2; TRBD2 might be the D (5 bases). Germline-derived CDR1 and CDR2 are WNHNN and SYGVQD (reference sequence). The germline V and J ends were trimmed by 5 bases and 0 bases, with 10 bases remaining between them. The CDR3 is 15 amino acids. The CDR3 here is CASSKAEANTGELFF. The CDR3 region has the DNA TGCGCCAGCAGTAAGGCGGAGGCGAACACCGGGGAGCTGTTTTTT.

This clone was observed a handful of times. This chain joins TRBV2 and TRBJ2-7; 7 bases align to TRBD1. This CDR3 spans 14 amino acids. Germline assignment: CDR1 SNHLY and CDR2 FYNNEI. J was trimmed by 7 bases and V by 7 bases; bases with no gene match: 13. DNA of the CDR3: TGTGCCAGCAACCCGTGGAAGGGGGCGAGGGAGCAGTACTTC. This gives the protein CASNPWKGAREQYF.

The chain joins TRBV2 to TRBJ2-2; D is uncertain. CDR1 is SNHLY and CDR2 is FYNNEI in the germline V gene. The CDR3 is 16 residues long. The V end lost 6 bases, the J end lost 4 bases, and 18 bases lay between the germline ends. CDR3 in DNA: TGTGCCAGCAGCCCTCCCCCTATCCCTAGCACCGGGGAGCTGTTTTTT. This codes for CASSPPPIPSTGELFF.

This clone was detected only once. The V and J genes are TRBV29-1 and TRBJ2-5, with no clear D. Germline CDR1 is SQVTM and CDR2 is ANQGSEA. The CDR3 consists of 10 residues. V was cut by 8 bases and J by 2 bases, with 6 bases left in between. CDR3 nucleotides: TGCAGCACCCTACAAGAGACCCAGTACTTC. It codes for CSTLQETQYF.

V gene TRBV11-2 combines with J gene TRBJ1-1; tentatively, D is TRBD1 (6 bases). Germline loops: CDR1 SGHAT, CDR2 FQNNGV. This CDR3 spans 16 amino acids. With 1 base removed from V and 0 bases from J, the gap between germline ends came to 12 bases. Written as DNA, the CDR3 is TGTGCCAGCAGCTTAGTACAGGGTCCGATGAACACTGAAGCTTTCTTT. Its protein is CASSLVQGPMNTEAFF.

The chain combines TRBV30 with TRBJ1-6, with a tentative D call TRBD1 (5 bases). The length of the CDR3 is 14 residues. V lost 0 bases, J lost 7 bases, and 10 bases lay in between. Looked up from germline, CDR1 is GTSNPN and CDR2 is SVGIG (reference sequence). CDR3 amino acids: CAWSVRDRNSPLHF. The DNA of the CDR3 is TGTGCCTGGAGTGTACGAGACAGAAATTCACCCCTCCACTTT.

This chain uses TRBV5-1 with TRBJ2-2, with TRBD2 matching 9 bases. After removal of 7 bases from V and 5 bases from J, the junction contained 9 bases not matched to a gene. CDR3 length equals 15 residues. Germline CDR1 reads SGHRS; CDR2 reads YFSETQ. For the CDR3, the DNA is TGCGCCAGCGGGAGAGCGGGAGGACAAACCGGGGAGCTGTTTTTT. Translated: CASGRAGGQTGELFF.

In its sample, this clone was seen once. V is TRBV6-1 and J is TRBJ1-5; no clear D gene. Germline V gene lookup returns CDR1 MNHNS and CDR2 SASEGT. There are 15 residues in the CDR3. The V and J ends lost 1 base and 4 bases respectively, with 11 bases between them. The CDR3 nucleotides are TGTGCCAGCAGTGAAGGGAGGACGGAGAATCAGCCCCAGCATTTT. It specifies CASSEGRTENQPQHF.

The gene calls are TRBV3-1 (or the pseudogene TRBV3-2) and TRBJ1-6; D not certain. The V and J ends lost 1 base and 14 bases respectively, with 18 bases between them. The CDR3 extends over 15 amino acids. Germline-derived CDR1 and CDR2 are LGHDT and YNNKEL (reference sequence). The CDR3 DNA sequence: TGTGCCAGCAGCCAAGGGGCAGTGGTAGGTTTGGCCCTCCACTTT. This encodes CASSQGAVVGLALHF.

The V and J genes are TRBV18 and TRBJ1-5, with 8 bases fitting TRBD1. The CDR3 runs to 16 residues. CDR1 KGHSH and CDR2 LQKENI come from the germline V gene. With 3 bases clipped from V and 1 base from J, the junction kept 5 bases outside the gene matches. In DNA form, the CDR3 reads TGTGCCAGCTCACCCCCACAGGGGGAGAGCAATCAGCCCCAGCATTTT. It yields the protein CASSPPQGESNQPQHF.

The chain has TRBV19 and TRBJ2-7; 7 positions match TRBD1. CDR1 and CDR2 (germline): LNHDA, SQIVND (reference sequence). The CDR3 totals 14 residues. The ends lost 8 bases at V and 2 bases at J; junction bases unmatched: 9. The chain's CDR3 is CASRPGQMTYEQYF. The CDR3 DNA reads TGTGCCAGTCGACCGGGACAGATGACCTACGAGCAGTACTTC.

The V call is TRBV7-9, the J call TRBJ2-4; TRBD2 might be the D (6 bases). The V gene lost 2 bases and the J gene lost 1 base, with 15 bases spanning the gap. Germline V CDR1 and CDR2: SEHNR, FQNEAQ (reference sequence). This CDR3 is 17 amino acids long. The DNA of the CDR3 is TGTGCCAGCAGCTTAAGGGGTGGAGGGGAGGCCAAAAACATTCAGTACTTC. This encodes CASSLRGGGEAKNIQYF.

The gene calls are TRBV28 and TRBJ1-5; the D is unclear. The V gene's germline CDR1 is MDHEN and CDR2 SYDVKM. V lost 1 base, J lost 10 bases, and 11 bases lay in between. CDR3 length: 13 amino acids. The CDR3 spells CASSLSVPRPQHF. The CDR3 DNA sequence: TGTGCCAGCAGTTTATCGGTCCCTCGTCCCCAGCATTTT.

The CDR3 here is CASSYSGQGSYEQYF. The CDR3 bases are TGTGCCAGCAGTTACTCCGGACAGGGCTCCTACGAGCAGTACTTC. This chain joins TRBV6-5 and TRBJ2-7; 8 nucleotides match TRBD1. The V segment lost 0 bases and the J segment 0 bases; nucleotides outside the gene matches: 1. From germline, CDR1 is MNHEY and CDR2 SVGAGI. The CDR3 consists of 15 residues.

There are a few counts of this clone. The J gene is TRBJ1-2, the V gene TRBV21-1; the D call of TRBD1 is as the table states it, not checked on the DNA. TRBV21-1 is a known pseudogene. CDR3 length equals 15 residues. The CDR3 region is CASTVKDRGQYGYTF. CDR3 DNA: TGTGCCAGCACCGTGAAGGACAGGGGCCAATATGGCTACACCTTC.

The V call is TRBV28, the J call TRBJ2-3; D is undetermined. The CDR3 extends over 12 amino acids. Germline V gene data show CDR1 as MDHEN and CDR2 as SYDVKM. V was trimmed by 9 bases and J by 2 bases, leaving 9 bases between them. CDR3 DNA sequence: TGTGCCAGTCTAAGCCCCACAGATACGCAGTATTTT. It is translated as CASLSPTDTQYF.

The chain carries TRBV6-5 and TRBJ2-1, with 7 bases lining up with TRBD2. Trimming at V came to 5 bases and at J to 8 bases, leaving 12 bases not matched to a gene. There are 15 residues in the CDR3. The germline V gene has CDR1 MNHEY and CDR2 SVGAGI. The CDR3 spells CASSHRLAGGYEQFF. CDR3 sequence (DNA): TGTGCCAGCAGTCACCGACTAGCCGGCGGTTATGAGCAGTTCTTC.

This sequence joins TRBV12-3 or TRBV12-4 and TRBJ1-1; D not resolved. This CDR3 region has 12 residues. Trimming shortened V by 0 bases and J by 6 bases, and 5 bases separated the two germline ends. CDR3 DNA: TGTGCCAGCAGTTTAGCCACGGCTGAAGCTTTCTTT. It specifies CASSLATAEAFF.